This T cell receptor (beta chain) is from a study of cytomegalovirus exposure and HLA in healthy donors. About this clone itself: Other DNA sequences within the sample encode an identical CDR3.

Primers included in the PCR were 60 Vbeta and 13 Jbeta primers. Clones were read by immunoSEQ multiplex PCR, and TCRdb kept only the in-frame ones, dropping some. The data show about 110,000 clones, about four fifths seen once. Trimming took 3 bases from V and 5 from J; bases not matched to a gene: 11. The CDR3 sequence is 18 residues long. Germline V lookup: CDR1 SGHVS, CDR2 FQNEAQ. Input material: PBMCs. The V and J genes are TRBV7-8 and TRBJ2-2; 11 bases agree with TRBD2. The clonotype was recovered from a man aged 25 to 40 in good health and CMV-seropositive. The CDR3 loop reads CASSFGLAGGPNTGELFF. CDR3 bases: TGTGCCAGCAGCTTTGGTCTAGCGGGGGGCCCTAATACCGGGGAGCTGTTTTTT.